The rows below give T cell receptor beta chains drawn from one sample of a study of cytomegalovirus exposure and HLA in healthy donors. The data were produced by immunoSEQ multiplex PCR, yet TCRdb's version contains in-frame clones alone and is incomplete. The data show under 200,000 clones, about 90% seen once. The material sequenced was PBMCs. Receptors originate from a woman in her late teens or twenties in good health and CMV-seropositive. Both conserved end residues are part of each CDR3. The D gene is left open where the match is weak. For some rows the clone size is stated as once, few or many, or as a class when expanded; others skip it.

j_call | v_call | d_call | clone_size | cdr3_aa | cdr3_nt
TRBJ1-2 | TRBV4-2 | TRBD1 | NA | CASSQDEGTGSSGYTF | TGTGCCAGCAGCCAAGATGAAGGGACAGGGTCATCTGGCTACACCTTC
TRBJ2-1 | TRBV5-1 | NA | NA | CASSLGEAIEQFF | TGCGCCAGCAGCTTGGGCGAGGCCATTGAGCAGTTCTTC
TRBJ2-7 | TRBV27 | NA | NA | CASSPRGHEQYF | TGTGCCAGCAGTCCTCGCGGCCACGAGCAGTACTTC
TRBJ2-3 | TRBV20-1 | NA | NA | CSARHGDTQYF | TGCAGTGCTAGACACGGGGATACGCAGTATTTT
TRBJ2-7 | TRBV5-1 | NA | NA | CASSGGVEQYF | TGCGCCAGCAGCGGCGGGGTGGAGCAGTACTTC
TRBJ2-2 | TRBV7-2 | NA | NA | CASSGQGRFSGELFF | TGTGCCAGCAGCGGGCAGGGTCGTTTTTCCGGGGAGCTGTTTTTT
TRBJ2-1 | TRBV4-1 | NA | once | CASSPAVTDNEQFF | TGCGCCAGCAGCCCCGCAGTGACAGATAATGAGCAGTTCTTC
TRBJ2-7 | TRBV7-9 | NA | NA | CASSPRPRGEYEQYF | TGTGCCAGCAGCCCCCGGCCCAGGGGGGAGTACGAGCAGTACTTC
TRBJ2-7 | TRBV28 | TRBD2 | NA | CASSSSLAAVYEQYF | TGTGCCAGCAGTTCGTCACTAGCGGCTGTTTACGAGCAGTACTTC
TRBJ1-5 | TRBV6-6 | NA | NA | CASSAQGGNQPQHF | TGTGCCAGCAGTGCTCAGGGCGGCAATCAGCCCCAGCATTTT
TRBJ1-5 | TRBV19 | NA | NA | CASSVRGSNQPQHF | TGTGCCAGTAGTGTCAGGGGTAGCAATCAGCCCCAGCATTTT
TRBJ2-3 | TRBV5-4 | NA | NA | CASSRRQESADTQYF | TGTGCCAGCAGCAGACGACAGGAGAGCGCAGATACGCAGTATTTT
TRBJ1-2 | TRBV19 | TRBD1 | NA | CASGPTGNGYTF | TGTGCCAGTGGCCCGACAGGGAATGGCTACACCTTC
TRBJ2-7 | TRBV7-9 | TRBD2 | NA | CASSPTVSGGVSYEQYF | TGTGCCAGCAGCCCAACTGTTTCCGGGGGGGTCTCCTACGAGCAGTACTTC
TRBJ2-3 | TRBV4-3 | TRBD2 | NA | CASSQTAGGWSTDTQYF | TGCGCCAGCAGCCAGACAGCGGGAGGGTGGAGCACAGATACGCAGTATTTT
TRBJ1-2 | TRBV19 | TRBD1 | NA | CASSIRDRGPNYGYTF | TGTGCCAGTAGTATTCGAGACAGGGGGCCTAACTATGGCTACACCTTC
TRBJ2-5 | TRBV7-6 | NA | NA | CASSRDSLQETQYF | TGTGCCAGCAGCAGAGACAGTCTTCAAGAGACCCAGTACTTC
TRBJ1-5 | TRBV21-1 | NA | NA | CASGQSARHSNQPQHF | TGTGCCAGCGGACAATCGGCCCGGCATAGCAATCAGCCCCAGCATTTT
TRBJ1-6 | TRBV19 | TRBD1 | NA | CASSMDRTYNSPLHF | TGTGCCAGTAGTATGGACAGGACATATAATTCACCCCTCCACTTT
TRBJ2-7 | TRBV7-9 | NA | NA | CASSLVSGTTNYEQYF | TGTGCCAGCAGCTTAGTCTCCGGGACAACCAACTACGAGCAGTACTTC
TRBJ2-5 | TRBV4-1 | NA | NA | CASSQGLDRTGQETQYF | TGCGCCAGCAGCCAAGGGCTCGACAGGACTGGCCAAGAGACCCAGTACTTC
TRBJ2-3 | TRBV13 | TRBD2 | NA | CASRRLAGTDTQYF | TGTGCCAGCAGACGACTAGCAGGCACAGATACGCAGTATTTT
TRBJ2-3 | TRBV19 | NA | NA | CASSMQGSSTDTQYF | TGTGCCAGTAGTATGCAGGGAAGTAGCACAGATACGCAGTATTTT
TRBJ1-1 | TRBV7-9 | NA | NA | CASSLAPQGRTEAFF | TGTGCCAGCAGCTTAGCCCCCCAGGGCCGCACTGAAGCTTTCTTT
TRBJ1-2 | TRBV6-1 | TRBD1 | NA | CASSAPGQASLGGYTF | TGTGCCAGCAGTGCCCCGGGACAGGCTTCCCTAGGGGGCTACACCTTC
TRBJ1-1 | TRBV5-1 | NA | NA | CASSLGTTALNTEAFF | TGCGCCAGCAGCCTCGGGACAACGGCCCTGAACACTGAAGCTTTCTTT
TRBJ2-4 | TRBV28 | TRBD1 | NA | CASSLQGATKNIQYF | TGTGCCAGCAGTTTACAGGGGGCTACCAAAAACATTCAGTACTTC
TRBJ1-1 | TRBV5-1 | NA | NA | CASSLGQGGTTEAFF | TGCGCCAGCAGCTTGGGCCAGGGAGGTACTACTGAAGCTTTCTTT
TRBJ2-7 | TRBV9 | TRBD1 | NA | CASSALSGQDYEQYF | TGTGCCAGCAGCGCCTTATCGGGACAGGACTACGAGCAGTACTTC
TRBJ1-2 | TRBV9 | NA | NA | CASSVGQWDISYGYTF | TGTGCCAGCAGCGTAGGTCAGTGGGACATCTCCTATGGCTACACCTTC
TRBJ2-5 | TRBV5-1 | NA | NA | CASSSFQETQYF | TGCGCCAGCAGCTCGTTCCAAGAGACCCAGTACTTC
TRBJ2-5 | TRBV29-1 | TRBD1 | NA | CSVDPPTGGFETQYF | TGCAGCGTTGACCCCCCGACAGGGGGCTTTGAGACCCAGTACTTC
TRBJ2-4 | TRBV6-4 | TRBD2 | NA | CASSDSAGGDIQYF | TGTGCCAGCAGTGACTCCGCGGGAGGGGACATTCAGTACTTC
TRBJ2-2 | TRBV6-5 | NA | NA | CASSTGVNTGELFF | TGTGCCAGCAGTACGGGGGTAAACACCGGGGAGCTGTTTTTT
TRBJ2-1 | TRBV15 | TRBD2 | NA | CATSGVGGGSYNEQFF | TGTGCCACCAGCGGTGTGGGCGGGGGCTCCTACAATGAGCAGTTCTTC
TRBJ2-6 | TRBV15 | TRBD2 | NA | CATSPSSGSGSGANVLTF | TGTGCCACCAGCCCCTCCAGCGGGAGTGGGTCTGGGGCCAACGTCCTGACTTTC
TRBJ1-6 | TRBV5-1 | NA | few | CASSLGAGNSPLHF | TGCGCCAGCAGCTTGGGCGCAGGGAATTCACCCCTCCACTTT
TRBJ2-2 | TRBV6-6 | NA | NA | CASSYSGGNTGELFF | TGTGCCAGCAGTTACTCGGGGGGAAACACCGGGGAGCTGTTTTTT
TRBJ2-1 | TRBV7-2 | TRBD1 | NA | CASSRQGAEQFF | TGTGCCAGCAGCCGACAGGGGGCCGAGCAGTTCTTC
TRBJ1-1 | TRBV4-2 | NA | NA | CASSPDPDRTNTEAFF | TGTGCCAGCAGCCCGGATCCGGACAGAACCAACACTGAAGCTTTCTTT
TRBJ1-1 | TRBV10-1 | TRBD1 | NA | CASSESARQGGEAFF | TGCGCCAGCAGTGAGTCGGCGAGACAGGGTGGGGAAGCTTTCTTT
TRBJ2-3 | TRBV5-6 | NA | NA | CASTIQGWTDTQYF | TGTGCCAGCACCATACAGGGTTGGACAGATACGCAGTATTTT
TRBJ2-7 | TRBV4-1 | TRBD1 | NA | CASSRQDRAHEQYF | TGCGCCAGCAGCCGCCAGGACAGGGCCCACGAGCAGTACTTC
TRBJ2-1 | TRBV10-3 | NA | NA | CAISEPGTPREGQFF | TGTGCCATCAGTGAGCCAGGGACACCCCGAGAGGGGCAGTTCTTC
TRBJ2-1 | TRBV2 | TRBD2 | NA | CASGAPGLAIRNEQFF | TGTGCCAGCGGGGCTCCGGGACTAGCGATTCGCAATGAGCAGTTCTTC
TRBJ2-7 | TRBV5-1 | TRBD2 | NA | CASSLELAGYEQYF | TGCGCCAGCAGCTTGGAACTAGCGGGGTACGAGCAGTACTTC
TRBJ2-5 | TRBV5-1 | TRBD2 | NA | CASSFSGSYQETQYF | TGCGCCAGCAGCTTTAGCGGGAGTTACCAAGAGACCCAGTACTTC
TRBJ2-7 | TRBV15 | TRBD2 | NA | CATSTPTEREGREQYF | TGTGCCACCAGCACCCCGACGGAGCGGGAGGGCCGGGAGCAGTACTTC
TRBJ2-7 | TRBV5-5 | NA | NA | CASSPWGDEQYF | TGTGCCAGCAGCCCATGGGGGGACGAGCAGTACTTC
TRBJ2-1 | TRBV7-9 | TRBD2 | NA | CASSDQRTSTYNEQFF | TGTGCCAGCAGCGACCAAAGGACTAGCACCTACAATGAGCAGTTCTTC
TRBJ1-1 | TRBV29-1 | TRBD1 | NA | CSTGTGPGTEAFF | TGCAGCACAGGGACAGGGCCAGGGACTGAAGCTTTCTTT
TRBJ1-4 | TRBV5-1 | NA | once | CASSLIPGGTEKLFF | TGCGCCAGCAGCTTGATTCCGGGGGGTACTGAAAAACTGTTTTTT
TRBJ2-3 | TRBV28 | TRBD2 | NA | CASSSEPGTSYDTQYF | TGTGCCAGCAGTTCGGAACCCGGGACTAGCTACGATACGCAGTATTTT
TRBJ1-4 | TRBV6-6 | TRBD1 | NA | CASRNPGQTEKLFF | TGTGCCAGCAGGAATCCGGGACAGACAGAAAAACTGTTTTTT
TRBJ1-2 | TRBV7-9 | NA | NA | CASSLEGRKYGYTF | TGTGCCAGCAGCTTAGAGGGGCGCAAATATGGCTACACCTTC
TRBJ2-7 | TRBV6-5 | TRBD2 | NA | CASRGLAERYEQYF | TGTGCCAGCAGGGGACTAGCGGAACGCTACGAGCAGTACTTC
TRBJ2-7 | TRBV7-2 | NA | NA | CASSLVANYEQYF | TGTGCCAGCAGCTTAGTAGCTAACTACGAGCAGTACTTC
TRBJ2-3 | TRBV6-6 | TRBD2 | NA | CASSSSSGSMGDTQYF | TGTGCCAGCAGTTCCTCTAGCGGGAGCATGGGAGATACGCAGTATTTT
TRBJ1-2 | TRBV7-2 | TRBD1 | NA | CASSLPGQDGYTF | TGTGCCAGCAGCTTACCCGGACAGGATGGCTACACCTTC
TRBJ2-5 | TRBV6-7 | TRBD2 | NA | CASSYPTGTSGRPQETQYF | TGTGCCAGCAGTTACCCAACCGGGACTAGCGGGAGGCCGCAAGAGACCCAGTACTTC